A single sample is the source of the 2 T cell receptor beta chains below, sequenced in a study of cytomegalovirus exposure and HLA in healthy donors. Amplification used 60 Vbeta primers and 13 Jbeta primers. The method was immunoSEQ multiplex PCR; TCRdb's version includes in-frame clones alone and lacks a portion of them. The data show about 160,000 clones, over 80% seen once. Sequences were obtained from PBMCs. The receptors derive from a girl aged 5 to 17 in good health and CMV-seropositive.

Concerning this clone itself: Given the absence of the conserved phenylalanine or tryptophan at the CDR3 end, a read error is likely. The limits of the CDR3 on the DNA are not certain, so only TCRdb's listed CDR3 is given. The V and J genes are TRBV6-1 and TRBJ1-1. In germline, CDR1 is MNHNS, CDR2 SASEGT. The CDR3 length equals 13 residues, ends included. CDR3 region: CASSEDRGERAWV.

In this sample, this clone turned up a few times. The chain employs TRBV5-4 and TRBJ2-3; TRBD1 aligns across 10 bases. After removal of 6 bases from V and 6 bases from J, the junction contained 10 bases not matched to a gene. The CDR3 contains 15 residues. Germline V CDR1 and CDR2: SGHNT, YYREEE (reference sequence). CDR3 bases: TGTGCCAGCACCAGCCCAGGACAGGGGGGGGATACGCAGTATTTT. It specifies CASTSPGQGGDTQYF. The complete variable domain, with remaining parts taken from reference TRBV5-4 and TRBJ2-3, reads ETGVTQSPTHLIKTRGQQVTLRCSSQSGHNTVSWYQQALGQGPQFIFQYYREEENGRGNFPPRFSGLQFPNYSSELNVNALELDDSALYLCASTSPGQGGDTQYFGPGTRLTVL.